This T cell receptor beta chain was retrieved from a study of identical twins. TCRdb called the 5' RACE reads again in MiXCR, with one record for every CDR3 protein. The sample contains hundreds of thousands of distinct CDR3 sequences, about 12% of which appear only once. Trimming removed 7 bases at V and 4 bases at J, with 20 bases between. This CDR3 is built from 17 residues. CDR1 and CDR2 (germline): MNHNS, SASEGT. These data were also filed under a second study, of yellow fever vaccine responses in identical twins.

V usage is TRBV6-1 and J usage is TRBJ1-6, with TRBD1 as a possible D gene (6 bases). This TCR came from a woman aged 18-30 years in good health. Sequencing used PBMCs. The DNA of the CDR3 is TGTGCCAGCACTCCCGCAGGGGTCGCGGGGTATAATTCACCCCTCCACTTT. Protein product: CASTPAGVAGYNSPLHF.